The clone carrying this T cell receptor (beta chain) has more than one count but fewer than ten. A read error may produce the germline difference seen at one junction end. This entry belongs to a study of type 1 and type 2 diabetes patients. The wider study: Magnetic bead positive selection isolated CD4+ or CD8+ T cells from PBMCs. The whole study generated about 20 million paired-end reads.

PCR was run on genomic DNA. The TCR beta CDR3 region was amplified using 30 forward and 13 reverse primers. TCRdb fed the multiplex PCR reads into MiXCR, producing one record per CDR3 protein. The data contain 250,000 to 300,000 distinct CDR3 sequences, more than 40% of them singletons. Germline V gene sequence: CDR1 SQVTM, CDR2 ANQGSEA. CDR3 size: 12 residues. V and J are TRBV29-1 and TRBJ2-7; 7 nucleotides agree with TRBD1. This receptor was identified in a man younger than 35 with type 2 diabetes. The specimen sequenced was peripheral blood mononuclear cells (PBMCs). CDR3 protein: CSVEATGDEQYF. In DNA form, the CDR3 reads TGCAGCGTGGAAGCAACAGGGGACGAGCAGTACTTC.